One sample yielded the 5 T cell receptor beta chains listed below, sequenced in a study of blood T cells in healthy people across ages. A sample-barcoded 5' primer and a J-beta primer mix were used in a second PCR of about 6 to 12 cycles. One entry per CDR3 protein, called by TCRdb with MiXCR from the 5' RACE reads. The sample lists about 1.6 million distinct CDR3 sequences, around 36% occurring once. Input material: blood. The receptors shown here come from a woman in her twenties or thirties in good health.

The sample holds a few counts of this clonotype. The J gene is TRBJ1-5, the V gene TRBV12-3 or TRBV12-4; D is unclear. This CDR3 has 13 residues. V was trimmed by 1 base and J by 6 bases, leaving 7 bases between them. CDR3 DNA: TGTGCCAGCAGTTTAGACGAGCGTCAGCCCCAGCATTTT. Protein: CASSLDERQPQHF.

The chain employs TRBV5-1 and TRBJ2-5, with 7 bases matching TRBD1. Judging by the DNA end, TRBJ2-7 fits better; the J call may be wrong. The V gene's germline CDR1 is SGHRS and CDR2 YFSETQ. There are 15 residues in the CDR3. The DNA for the CDR3 is TGCGCCAGCAGCATAGGACAGGCGGTCTGCTACGAGCAGTACTTC. It yields the protein CASSIGQAVCYEQYF.

This clonotype turned up a few times. This chain links TRBV6-6 with TRBJ2-1; D is tentatively TRBD1 or TRBD2 (5 bases each). The V gene's germline CDR1 is MNHNY and CDR2 SVGAGI (reference sequence). CDR3 length: 12 amino acids. Trimming pared 8 bases from V and 7 bases from J, leaving 12 bases between. The CDR3 protein is CASLGPTNEQFF. The CDR3 nucleotides read TGTGCCAGCCTGGGACCGACAAATGAGCAGTTCTTC.

V is TRBV10-3 and J is TRBJ2-1; D might be TRBD2 (5 bases). Deletions cut 8 bases from V and 7 bases from J, with 24 bases between. Germline values: CDR1 ENHRY, CDR2 SYGVKD. This CDR3 has 16 amino acids. The CDR3 DNA is TGTGCCATCTGCCGTACCTCTCCCGGCGAGGGTAATGAGCAGTTCTTC. It is translated as CAICRTSPGEGNEQFF.

Concerning this clonotype itself: This may be a read error, as it is one base from a much larger clone. The J gene is TRBJ2-3, the V gene TRBV4-1; the match to TRBD1 covers 7 bases. Trimming removed 1 base from V and 4 bases from J; junction bases left unmatched: 8. CDR3 length: 16 amino acids. The germline V gene has CDR1 MGHRA and CDR2 YSYEKL. This CDR3 reads CASSQVAQGEPDTQYF. The CDR3 nucleotides read TGCGCCAGCAGCCAAGTCGCCCAGGGGGAACCAGATACGCAGTATTTT.